This T cell receptor beta chain was identified in a study of blood T cell repertoires in COVID-19. Study overall: From T cells, B-cell-depleted T cells, or PBMCs came the material, which was cDNA or gDNA.

This CDR3 has 13 residues. Germline assignment: CDR1 SNHLY and CDR2 FYNNEI. V was clipped by 7 bases and J by 3 bases; unmatched bases: 5. Sequencing used immunoSEQ multiplex PCR; TCRdb keeps in-frame clones, though not all of them. This table has approximately 100,000 clones, 80% to 90% appearing once. The genes are TRBV2 and TRBJ1-2; 7 nucleotides match TRBD1. The sequencing input was peripheral blood. This TCR came from a woman older than 75 with acute or convalescent COVID-19. The CDR3 bases are TGTGCCAGCAATCCGACAGGGTACTATGGCTACACCTTC. It specifies CASNPTGYYGYTF.